Shown below are 21 T cell receptor beta chains from a single sample sequenced in a study of cytomegalovirus exposure and HLA in healthy donors. Vbeta (60) and Jbeta (13) primers were used in the PCR. Assay used: immunoSEQ multiplex PCR; TCRdb lists only in-frame clones, some missing. The sample consists of approximately 190,000 clones, 81% of them appearing once. Sample: PBMCs. These receptors were taken from a man aged 50-60 years in good health and CMV-seronegative.

The V call is TRBV7-2, the J call TRBJ2-7, with 9 bases lining up with TRBD1. The ends lost 1 base at V and 5 bases at J; junction bases unmatched: 6. This CDR3 has 15 residues. Germline lookup yields CDR1 SGHTA and CDR2 FQGNSA. This CDR3 reads CASSLVGTGIHEQYF. The DNA of the CDR3 is TGTGCCAGCAGCTTAGTAGGGACAGGGATACACGAGCAGTACTTC.

The rearrangement uses TRBV10-1 and TRBJ1-5; the D is unclear. The V gene lost 0 bases and the J gene lost 6 bases, with 18 bases spanning the gap. Germline V gene lookup returns CDR1 WNHNN and CDR2 SYGVQD (reference sequence). This CDR3 is 17 amino acids long. The CDR3 is CASSESTTANGSQPQHF. CDR3 nucleotides: TGCGCCAGCAGTGAGTCGACTACCGCCAATGGAAGTCAGCCCCAGCATTTT.

The chain joins TRBV2 to TRBJ2-3; 9 nucleotides align to TRBD2. V trimming: 6 bases; J trimming: 2 bases; junction bases outside the gene matches: 6. Looked up from germline, CDR1 is SNHLY and CDR2 is FYNNEI. The CDR3 runs to 15 residues. The CDR3 DNA reads as TGTGCCAGCAGGGCTAGCGGGGCTCCCACAGATACGCAGTATTTT. This gives the protein CASRASGAPTDTQYF.

J is TRBJ2-2 and V is TRBV12-5; D might be TRBD2 (5 bases). This CDR3 spans 14 amino acids. V lost 7 bases and J 6 bases, leaving 15 bases between the germline ends. From germline, CDR1 is LGHNT and CDR2 FRNRAP. CDR3 bases: TGTGCTAGTGCCTCCGAGGGTCGAGCCGGGGAGCTGTTTTTT. Translating it yields CASASEGRAGELFF.

V gene TRBV6-4 combines with J gene TRBJ2-1; D is ambiguous. The CDR3 is 11 residues long. Germline V gene sequence: CDR1 MRHNA, CDR2 SNTAGT. The V and J ends lost 5 bases and 8 bases respectively, with 7 bases between them. The DNA for the CDR3 is TGTGCCAGCAGTCAATCCCATGAGCAGTTCTTC. It translates to CASSQSHEQFF.

This sequence joins TRBV29-1 and TRBJ1-6; 7 bases line up with TRBD1. The CDR3 length is 14 residues. The V and J ends lost 6 bases and 8 bases, in that order; junction bases with no gene match: 10. Germline CDR1 SQVTM, CDR2 ANQGSEA. The CDR3 loop is CSVAFTGTDSPLHF. CDR3 in DNA: TGCAGCGTGGCTTTTACCGGGACAGATTCACCCCTCCACTTT.

CDR3 protein: CASGLVPGGPHEQYF. The CDR3, as DNA: TGTGCTAGTGGTTTGGTCCCAGGGGGGCCCCACGAGCAGTACTTC. The gene calls are TRBV12-5 and TRBJ2-7, with D maybe TRBD1 (7 bases). The V end was cut by 0 bases, the J end by 5 bases, with 14 bases between. The germline V gene encodes CDR1 LGHNT and CDR2 FRNRAP. The CDR3 has 15 amino acids.

V is TRBV5-1 and J is TRBJ2-3, with 10 bases aligning to TRBD2. In germline, CDR1 is SGHRS, CDR2 YFSETQ. This CDR3 contains 18 residues. V was clipped by 0 bases and J by 0 bases; unmatched bases: 7. CDR3 sequence reads: CASSLEAGGKTSTDTQYF. Written as DNA, the CDR3 is TGCGCCAGCAGCTTGGAAGCGGGGGGGAAAACTAGCACAGATACGCAGTATTTT.

V gene TRBV10-3 combines with J gene TRBJ2-3, with 9 nucleotides matching TRBD2. Germline loops: CDR1 ENHRY, CDR2 SYGVKD. Losses at the gene ends were 9 bases for V and 4 bases for J; bases not matched to a gene: 8. The CDR3 has 14 residues. The CDR3 DNA reads as TGTGCCATTAACTTAGCGGGGGTGGCAGATACGCAGTATTTT. Protein sequence: CAINLAGVADTQYF.

The chain combines TRBV27 with TRBJ2-3, with 11 bases identical to TRBD2. Unmatched junction bases numbered 5, after V lost 6 bases and J lost 6 bases. Germline-derived CDR1 and CDR2 are MNHEY and SMNVEV (reference sequence). The CDR3 runs to 14 residues. CDR3 DNA: TGTGCCAGCAGACTAGCGGGGGTTGGGGATACGCAGTATTTT. This encodes CASRLAGVGDTQYF.

The chain has TRBV18 and TRBJ1-3; D uncertain. This CDR3 is 14 amino acids long. Germline CDR1 KGHSH, CDR2 LQKENI. Trimming removed 8 bases from V and 3 bases from J, with 14 bases in between. This CDR3 is CASLYTEIGNTIYF. The DNA of the CDR3 is TGTGCCAGCCTATACACAGAAATTGGAAACACCATATATTTT. Drawing the rest from reference TRBV18 and TRBJ1-3, the complete variable domain is NAGVMQNPRHLVRRRGQEARLRCSPMKGHSHVYWYRQLPEEGLKFMVYLQKENIIDESGMPKERFSAEFPKEGPSILRIQQVVRGDSAAYFCASLYTEIGNTIYFGEGSWLTVV.

This rearrangement joins TRBV7-2 to TRBJ1-2; tentatively, D is TRBD1 (5 bases). The CDR3 has 15 residues. CDR1 and CDR2 from the germline V gene are SGHTA and FQGNSA. Trimming took 6 bases from V and 4 from J, leaving 18 bases between them. CDR3 DNA: TGTGCCAGCAGTCCAGACAGCCCAAGGGGCTATGGCTACACCTTC. This sequence encodes CASSPDSPRGYGYTF. Together with reference TRBV7-2 and TRBJ1-2, the CDR3 gives the full variable domain: GAGVSQSPSNKVTEKGKDVELRCDPISGHTALYWYRQSLGQGLEFLIYFQGNSAPDKSGLPSDRFSAERTGGSVSTLTIQRTQQEDSAVYLCASSPDSPRGYGYTFGSGTRLTVV.

V gene TRBV6-5 combines with J gene TRBJ2-5, with 12 bases aligning to TRBD2. Germline values: CDR1 MNHEY, CDR2 SVGAGI. The CDR3 is 14 residues long. J lost 5 bases, V lost 5 bases, and 3 bases had no gene match. The CDR3 nucleotides are TGTGCCAGCAGTCTAGCGGGGGGGCGGGAGACCCAGTACTTC. Its translation: CASSLAGGRETQYF.

The V call is TRBV5-5, the J call TRBJ2-3; D unclear. This CDR3 has 13 residues. Germline-derived CDR1 and CDR2 are SGHKS and YYEKEE (reference sequence). V lost 0 bases and J 3 bases, leaving 5 bases between the germline ends. The CDR3 here is CASSLGPTDTQYF. Written as DNA, the CDR3 is TGTGCCAGCAGCTTGGGGCCGACAGATACGCAGTATTTT.

This clone was seen only once. J is TRBJ2-6 and V is TRBV6-5, with 7 bases matching TRBD1. The ends lost 4 bases at V and 2 bases at J; junction bases unmatched: 5. The CDR3 loop spans 16 amino acids. Germline V gene sequence: CDR1 MNHEY, CDR2 SVGAGI. The CDR3 here is CASSFMTGTGANVLTF. The CDR3 nucleotides are TGTGCCAGCAGTTTCATGACAGGGACTGGGGCCAACGTCCTGACTTTC.

There are a few counts of this clone. CDR3 amino acids: CASSLALQGGYTF. CDR3 bases: TGTGCCAGCAGCTTGGCCCTTCAGGGTGGCTACACCTTC. V gene TRBV5-4 combines with J gene TRBJ1-2; D possibly corresponds to TRBD1 (5 bases). The germline V and J ends were trimmed by 0 bases and 7 bases, with 10 bases remaining between them. The CDR3 spans 13 residues. In germline, CDR1 is SGHNT, CDR2 YYREEE (reference sequence).

This clone was seen more than once but under ten times. CDR3 nucleotides: TGTGCCAGCTCCTGGGGGGGGTCAAAAGAGACCCAGTACTTC. Amino acids: CASSWGGSKETQYF. The chain employs TRBV6-5 and TRBJ2-5; 7 bases line up with TRBD2. The junction had 9 bases not matched to a gene; V was cut back by 8 bases and J by 3 bases. This CDR3 is 14 amino acids long. Germline V CDR1 and CDR2: MNHEY, SVGAGI.

The chain has TRBV29-1 and TRBJ2-3; 10 positions match TRBD1. The CDR3 length is 13 residues. CDR1 is SQVTM, CDR2 ANQGSEA, per germline. Unmatched junction bases numbered 2, after V lost 8 bases and J lost 0 bases. This chain's CDR3 is CSWTGGSTDTQYF. DNA of the CDR3: TGCAGCTGGACAGGGGGGAGCACAGATACGCAGTATTTT.

This chain links TRBV7-6 with TRBJ2-3, with D tentatively TRBD2 (6 bases). V lost 5 bases, J lost 9 bases, and 12 bases lay in between. In germline, CDR1 is SGHVS, CDR2 FNYEAQ. The CDR3 length is 12 residues. CDR3 loop: CASSRLVGTQYF. Here the CDR3 DNA reads TGTGCCAGCAGCCGACTAGTTGGGACGCAGTATTTT.

The chain combines TRBV9 with TRBJ2-5; D is perhaps TRBD2 (6 bases). Trimming took 2 bases from V and 2 from J, leaving 19 bases between them. Germline loops: CDR1 SGDLS, CDR2 YYNGEE. The CDR3 covers 17 residues. The DNA of the CDR3 is TGTGCCAGCAGCGTTTCGGGACTGCCCGGTGGTCAAGAGACCCAGTACTTC. Residues: CASSVSGLPGGQETQYF.

The CDR3 DNA is TGTGCCAGCAGCGTGGGACAGTTCTCCTATAATTCACCCCTCCACTTT. This sequence encodes CASSVGQFSYNSPLHF. The rearrangement joins TRBV9 to TRBJ1-6, with TRBD1 matching over 7 bases. V trimming: 2 bases; J trimming: 0 bases; junction bases outside the gene matches: 2. CDR1 and CDR2 from the germline V gene are SGDLS and YYNGEE. This CDR3 spans 16 amino acids.